The 9 T cell receptor beta chains reported below all come from one sample, sequenced in a study of OX40 agonist ivuxolimab in advanced cancers. Data came from immunoSEQ multiplex PCR; TCRdb stores just in-frame clones and leaves some out. This table has more than 75,000 clones, about 88% appearing once. This sample comprised CD4+ or CD8+ T cells sorted from blood, obtained in a trial of the OX40 agonist ivuxolimab. The source is an adult with an advanced solid tumor such as melanoma, head and neck, liver or kidney cancer.

The V gene is TRBV9, the J gene TRBJ1-1, with D unclear. Germline assignment: CDR1 SGDLS and CDR2 YYNGEE. CDR3 length equals 14 residues. V was pared by 0 bases and J by 1 base, with 7 bases between. The CDR3 region has the DNA TGTGCCAGCAGCGTAGGGTTTCAGAACACTGAAGCTTTCTTT. This codes for CASSVGFQNTEAFF.

The chain uses TRBV10-3 and TRBJ1-5; D ambiguous. The V gene lost 4 bases and the J gene lost 6 bases, with 7 bases spanning the gap. CDR1 and CDR2 (germline): ENHRY, SYGVKD. CDR3 length equals 12 residues. Here the CDR3 reads CAISVVGQPQHF. DNA for the CDR3: TGTGCCATCAGTGTTGTGGGTCAGCCCCAGCATTTT.

The CDR3, as DNA: TGCGCCAGCAGTGAGTCAGGAGGAAGGACCGGGGAGCTGTTTTTT. Translated: CASSESGGRTGELFF. The rearrangement links TRBV10-2 to TRBJ2-2; possibly TRBD2 for D (5 bases). Germline CDR1 WSHSY, CDR2 SAAADI. Trimming removed 0 bases from V and 5 bases from J, with 10 bases in between. CDR3 size: 15 residues.

This sequence joins TRBV6-5 and TRBJ1-4, with D maybe TRBD1 (6 bases). The CDR3 sequence is 14 residues long. Trimming stripped 5 bases from V and 1 base from J, with 8 bases between. CDR1 MNHEY and CDR2 SVGAGI come from the germline V gene. This CDR3 reads CASSPRGTNEKLFF. The CDR3 DNA follows: TGTGCCAGCAGTCCCAGGGGAACTAATGAAAAACTGTTTTTT.

This chain joins TRBV18 and TRBJ2-7, with 7 bases aligning to TRBD2. V lost 3 bases and J lost 3; bases outside the gene matches: 8. Per germline, CDR1 KGHSH and CDR2 LQKENI. This CDR3 comprises 15 residues. CDR3 coding DNA: TGTGCCAGCTCACCTGTTGGTGGGAGGGACTACGAGCAGTACTTC. It translates to CASSPVGGRDYEQYF.

The chain has TRBV5-5 and TRBJ1-2; D is unclear. V lost 0 bases and J 2 bases, leaving 5 bases between the germline ends. This CDR3 spans 13 amino acids. The germline CDR1 and CDR2 sequences are SGHKS and YYEKEE (reference sequence). The CDR3 DNA is TGTGCCAGCAGCTTGGACGGAAACTATGGCTACACCTTC. It translates to CASSLDGNYGYTF.

This chain links TRBV4-3 with TRBJ1-1, with a tentative D call TRBD1 (5 bases). The CDR3 totals 14 residues. Looked up from germline, CDR1 is LGHNA and CDR2 is YSLEER. Trimming took 4 bases from V and 3 from J, leaving 12 bases between them. The CDR3 DNA reads TGCGCCAGCAGCCGGGGGGTGAGGGACACTGAAGCTTTCTTT. It codes for CASSRGVRDTEAFF.

This sequence joins TRBV6-1 and TRBJ2-3, with unresolved D. CDR1 is MNHNS and CDR2 is SASEGT in the germline V gene. The V gene lost 5 bases and the J gene lost 4 bases, with 10 bases spanning the gap. The CDR3 contains 13 residues. CDR3 in DNA: TGTGCCAGCAGTACTCCCCCGGCAGATACGCAGTATTTT. This translates into CASSTPPADTQYF.

This chain joins TRBV2 and TRBJ2-3; TRBD2 matches 11 bases. Losses at the gene ends were 2 bases for V and 5 bases for J; bases not matched to a gene: 3. The CDR3 loop spans 15 amino acids. Germline CDR1 and CDR2: SNHLY and FYNNEI. Written as DNA, the CDR3 is TGTGCCAGCAGTGAACTAGCGGGAGGAGGAGATACGCAGTATTTT. Protein: CASSELAGGGDTQYF.